The entry that follows covers one TCR beta chain sequence. Its target is not known. The CDR3 end shows no conserved phenylalanine or tryptophan, and so a read error is likely. TCRdb re-called the reads through MiXCR, storing one row per CDR3 protein. The top ten clones hold about 21% of a sample with under 350,000 distinct CDR3 sequences, around 20% of them seen once. With 5 bases removed from V and 1 base from J, the gap between germline ends came to 9 bases. The germline V gene has CDR1 SEHNR and CDR2 FQNEAQ (reference sequence). This CDR3 is built from 15 residues. This entry belongs to a study of T cell repertoires in cytomegalovirus infection. Study-wide results and limits: The response measured ex vivo was dominated by TCR beta clonotypes (HLA-C-restricted and CMV-specific).

This sequence originates from a human donor in good health (CMV status not recorded). Some clones in this sample may be carry-over from other donors' samples. This rearrangement joins TRBV7-9 to TRBJ2-6, with D uncertain. Sequencing used cultured PBMCs, obtained from culture after CMV antigen stimulation. CDR3 residues: CASSIWGSGANVLTS. The CDR3 DNA follows: TGTGCCAGCAGCATATGGGGATCTGGGGCCAACGTCCTGACTTCC.